These 17 T cell receptor beta chains came from one sample sequenced in a study of blood T cell repertoires in COVID-19. Here immunoSEQ multiplex PCR was the method, and the copy in TCRdb shows in-frame clones only, minus some. Among 240,000 or so clones, approximately 82% were seen once, and the ten largest hold 1.9%. The sample was peripheral blood. These receptors came from a man aged 25-45 years who had recovered from COVID-19.

This rearrangement joins TRBV28 to TRBJ2-5, with a possible D match to TRBD1 (7 bases). Germline V gene data show CDR1 as MDHEN and CDR2 as SYDVKM. The CDR3 covers 15 residues. V was shortened by 4 bases and J by 1 base, with 13 bases between the two germline ends. CDR3 sequence: CASSSAGTVQETQYF. CDR3 in DNA: TGTGCCAGCAGTTCCGCGGGGACAGTCCAAGAGACCCAGTACTTC. The variable domain in full, with the rest retrieved from reference TRBV28 and TRBJ2-5, is DVKVTQSSRYLVKRTGEKVFLECVQDMDHENMFWYRQDPGLGLRLIYFSYDVKMKEKGDIPEGYSVSREKKERFSLILESASTNQTSMYLCASSSAGTVQETQYFGPGTRLLVL.

The CDR3 loop is CASLQARQGVGNEQFF. Written as DNA, the CDR3 is TGTGCCAGCCTCCAAGCCCGACAGGGGGTGGGTAATGAGCAGTTCTTC. The rearrangement joins TRBV18 to TRBJ2-1, with 9 bases fitting TRBD1. The CDR3 totals 16 residues. With V trimmed by 8 bases and J by 7 bases, 15 bases remained unmatched. Germline V lookup: CDR1 KGHSH, CDR2 LQKENI.

The gene calls are TRBV6-5 and TRBJ2-4; 10 bases match TRBD2. Germline V gene lookup returns CDR1 MNHEY and CDR2 SVGAGI. Unmatched junction bases numbered 9, after V lost 11 bases and J lost 5 bases. The CDR3 extends over 14 amino acids. CDR3 coding DNA: TGTGCCGGCGGAGCGGGAGGGTGGCAAAACATTCAGTACTTC. This codes for CAGGAGGWQNIQYF.

This clone was recorded a few times. The CDR3 spells CASSIDLDNEQFF. As DNA, the CDR3 is TGTGCCAGTAGTATAGATCTAGACAATGAGCAGTTCTTC. V gene TRBV19 combines with J gene TRBJ2-1, with D unresolved. V dropped 0 bases and J dropped 5 bases, with 5 bases sitting between them. CDR1 is LNHDA and CDR2 is SQIVND in the germline V gene (reference sequence). The CDR3 extends over 13 amino acids.

This chain joins TRBV28 and TRBJ1-2, with TRBD1 identical over 9 bases. J lost 4 bases, V lost 6 bases, and 9 bases had no gene match. Germline CDR1 is MDHEN and CDR2 is SYDVKM. The CDR3 extends over 15 amino acids. CDR3 bases: TGTGCCAGCAGCCAAGGGGGACAGGGTTCCTATGGCTACACCTTC. This encodes CASSQGGQGSYGYTF.

The chain recombines TRBV27 with TRBJ2-1, with 7 nucleotides matching TRBD2. Unmatched junction bases numbered 8, after V lost 2 bases and J lost 7 bases. CDR3 length: 15 residues. From germline, CDR1 is MNHEY and CDR2 SMNVEV (reference sequence). The CDR3 DNA sequence: TGTGCCAGCAGTTTAGTCTTGCGGGGGTTTAATGAGCAGTTCTTC. This encodes CASSLVLRGFNEQFF.

This sequence joins TRBV7-9 and TRBJ1-2; 9 bases align to TRBD1. Germline trimming cut 5 bases from V and 6 bases from J; bases unmatched to any gene: 4. CDR1 is SEHNR, CDR2 FQNEAQ, per germline (reference sequence). This CDR3 spans 13 amino acids. The CDR3 loop reads CASSAGQGNGYTF. The CDR3 nucleotides read TGTGCCAGCAGCGCGGGACAGGGCAATGGCTACACCTTC.

V gene TRBV11-2 combines with J gene TRBJ1-4; 7 nucleotides agree with TRBD1. The CDR3 spans 15 residues. The germline V gene has CDR1 SGHAT and CDR2 FQNNGV. J was trimmed by 6 bases and V by 3 bases; bases with no gene match: 7. As DNA, the CDR3 is TGTGCCAGCAGCTTGAGACGGGACAGCTATGAAAAACTGTTTTTT. Translating it yields CASSLRRDSYEKLFF.

This chain uses TRBV7-8 with TRBJ2-1; TRBD2 matches at 9 bases. This CDR3 is built from 15 residues. Per the germline V gene, CDR1 is SGHVS and CDR2 is FQNEAQ. V lost 2 bases, J lost 7 bases, and 6 bases stayed unmatched. CDR3 sequence: CASSLSGGPGNEQFF. In DNA form, the CDR3 reads TGTGCCAGCAGCTTAAGCGGGGGGCCGGGTAATGAGCAGTTCTTC.

The chain couples TRBV6-4 to TRBJ1-2; D is possibly TRBD1 (5 bases). CDR1 and CDR2 (germline): MRHNA, SNTAGT. V dropped 3 bases and J dropped 7 bases, with 15 bases sitting between them. This CDR3 is 14 amino acids long. The CDR3, as DNA: TGTGCCAGCAGTGATGGGCAGGGAATCTCTGGCTACACCTTC. Its translation: CASSDGQGISGYTF.

CDR3 nucleotides: TGTGCCAGTAGTATCGGGTCTGCGGGGGGCTACACCTTC. It is translated as CASSIGSAGGYTF. The V and J genes are TRBV19 and TRBJ1-2; no reliable D call. The CDR3 contains 13 residues. V shed 3 bases and J shed 8 bases, with 13 bases lying between them. Germline CDR1 is LNHDA and CDR2 is SQIVND (reference sequence). Full variable domain (rest looked up from reference TRBV19 and TRBJ1-2): DGGITQSPKYLFRKEGQNVTLSCEQNLNHDAMYWYRQDPGQGLRLIYYSQIVNDFQKGDIAEGYSVSREKKESFPLTVTSAQKNPTAFYLCASSIGSAGGYTFGSGTRLTVV.

J is TRBJ2-1 and V is TRBV7-2, with no clear D. Trimming cost V 3 bases and J 6 bases, with 9 bases left between them. The CDR3 runs to 13 residues. Looked up from germline, CDR1 is SGHTA and CDR2 is FQGNSA. DNA for the CDR3: TGTGCCAGCAGCTTGGTTCCGGGCAATGAGCAGTTCTTC. It specifies CASSLVPGNEQFF.

The chain combines TRBV3-1 (or the pseudogene TRBV3-2) with TRBJ2-2; D possibly corresponds to TRBD2 (6 bases). This CDR3 spans 17 amino acids. Trimming removed 1 base at V and 0 bases at J, with 12 bases between. Germline lookup yields CDR1 LGHDT and CDR2 YNNKEL (reference sequence). CDR3 region: CASSQGISGANTGELFF. In DNA form, the CDR3 reads TGTGCCAGCAGCCAAGGGATCTCGGGGGCGAACACCGGGGAGCTGTTTTTT.

The J gene is TRBJ2-1, the V gene TRBV24-1, with D possibly being TRBD1 (6 bases). CDR1 KGHDR and CDR2 SFDVKD come from the germline V gene. The CDR3 is 14 residues long. Trimming removed 7 bases at V and 0 bases at J, with 9 bases between. DNA for the CDR3: TGTGCCACCAGACAGGGTAGCTCCTACAATGAGCAGTTCTTC. Its translation is CATRQGSSYNEQFF.

The chain has TRBV7-9 and TRBJ2-5; the D gene is possibly TRBD1 (6 bases). The CDR3 totals 16 residues. The germline V gene encodes CDR1 SEHNR and CDR2 FQNEAQ (reference sequence). V shed 2 bases and J shed 5 bases, with 18 bases lying between them. The CDR3 loop reads CASSLSLPGAVETQYF. DNA for the CDR3: TGTGCCAGCAGCTTAAGTCTGCCAGGGGCGGTCGAGACCCAGTACTTC. Combining the CDR3 with reference TRBV7-9 and TRBJ2-5 gives the whole variable domain DTGVSQNPRHKITKRGQNVTFRCDPISEHNRLYWYRQTLGQGPEFLTYFQNEAQLEKSRLLSDRFSAERPKGSFSTLEIQRTEQGDSAMYLCASSLSLPGAVETQYFGPGTRLLVL.

The chain employs TRBV5-8 and TRBJ2-1; 9 bases are shared with TRBD1. This CDR3 is 16 amino acids long. Germline V lookup: CDR1 SGHTS, CDR2 YDEGEE. The V gene end was trimmed by 4 bases and the J gene end by 1 base; junction bases not matched to a gene: 6. This CDR3 is CASSRQQGASYNEQFF. The CDR3 nucleotides read TGTGCCAGCAGCCGTCAACAGGGGGCTTCCTACAATGAGCAGTTCTTC.

In this sample, this clone turned up once. The chain links TRBV5-5 to TRBJ2-2; 8 nucleotides match TRBD1. Germline assignment: CDR1 SGHKS and CDR2 YYEKEE (reference sequence). The CDR3 covers 15 residues. The V and J ends lost 4 bases and 7 bases, in that order; junction bases with no gene match: 9. The CDR3: CASSRGQGVVGELFF. The CDR3 DNA reads as TGTGCCAGCAGCCGCGGACAGGGAGTGGTCGGGGAGCTGTTTTTT.